These 8 T cell receptor beta chains were sequenced from one sample in a study of beta chain features in type 1 diabetes. Reverse transcribing all isolated RNA meant expressed TCRB transcripts were sequenced. Data came from immunoSEQ multiplex PCR; TCRdb stores just in-frame clones and leaves some out. The sample shows 120,000 to 150,000 clones, around 51% of them seen only once. Specimen: Tregs from blood. These TCRs come from a man aged 18 to 29 in good health.

This chain joins TRBV10-2 and TRBJ2-7, with 11 bases identical to TRBD2. This CDR3 is built from 13 residues. Germline V lookup: CDR1 WSHSY, CDR2 SAAADI. V shed 8 bases and J 4 bases; nucleotides not matched to a gene: 4. The CDR3 DNA is TGCGCCAGCGCGACTAGCGGGAAATACGAGCAGTACTTC. This gives the protein CASATSGKYEQYF.

The CDR3 spells CASSQPGWGRRGYTF. The CDR3 coding sequence is TGCGCCAGCAGCCAACCAGGCTGGGGGCGGCGGGGCTACACCTTC. The chain links TRBV4-3 to TRBJ1-2; D perhaps matches TRBD1 (6 bases). Germline V CDR1 and CDR2: LGHNA, YSLEER. The CDR3 contains 15 residues. Trimming pared 2 bases from V and 8 bases from J, leaving 18 bases between.

This chain uses TRBV5-4 with TRBJ2-7, with TRBD1 matching over 7 bases. CDR3 length equals 15 residues. From germline, CDR1 is SGHNT and CDR2 YYREEE (reference sequence). V trimming: 5 bases; J trimming: 0 bases; junction bases outside the gene matches: 8. CDR3 sequence: CASRNPGTASYEQYF. The CDR3, as DNA: TGTGCCAGCAGGAACCCAGGGACAGCCTCCTACGAGCAGTACTTC.

V gene TRBV5-1 combines with J gene TRBJ1-1; the D is unclear. Germline-derived CDR1 and CDR2 are SGHRS and YFSETQ. The V end was cut by 2 bases, the J end by 1 base, with 12 bases between. CDR3 length: 15 residues. DNA for the CDR3: TGCGCCAGCAGCTTAAATTGGGCCCCGAACACTGAAGCTTTCTTT. Protein: CASSLNWAPNTEAFF.

The sample holds a few counts of this clone. The chain combines TRBV7-9 with TRBJ1-5; D is unclear. The CDR3 has 14 residues. Germline lookup yields CDR1 SEHNR and CDR2 FQNEAQ (reference sequence). The V and J ends lost 5 bases and 4 bases respectively, with 12 bases between them. Written as DNA, the CDR3 is TGTGCCAGCAGCGCCAACACGAGGAATCAGCCCCAGCATTTT. Its protein product is CASSANTRNQPQHF.

This clone turned up a few times. The chain has TRBV27 and TRBJ2-3, with 10 bases lining up with TRBD2. The germline CDR1 and CDR2 sequences are MNHEY and SMNVEV (reference sequence). J gave up 14 bases and V 4 bases, and 15 bases lay outside the gene matches. This CDR3 has 15 residues. CDR3 coding DNA: TGTGCCAGCAGTTCTACCATGAAACTAGCGGGGCGTTGGTATTTT. The encoded protein is CASSSTMKLAGRWYF.

The CDR3 coding sequence is TGTGCCAGCAAATGGGGCCTGCCCTATGGCTACACCTTC. Translation: CASKWGLPYGYTF. The rearrangement joins TRBV28 to TRBJ1-2, with D possibly TRBD1 on 5 matching bases. The germline V gene encodes CDR1 MDHEN and CDR2 SYDVKM. Deletions cut 7 bases from V and 4 bases from J, with 13 bases between. The CDR3 has 13 residues.

The V call is TRBV28, the J call TRBJ1-1, with a possible D match to TRBD1 (5 bases). Germline CDR1 MDHEN, CDR2 SYDVKM. V shed 1 base and J shed 5 bases, with 14 bases lying between them. The CDR3 length is 15 residues. The CDR3 DNA reads as TGTGCCAGCAGTTTATTTTCGGCAGGGAAAACTGAAGCTTTCTTT. It yields the protein CASSLFSAGKTEAFF.